A selection of T cell receptor beta chains follows, all from one sample in a study of Ad26.COV2.S vaccination and SARS-CoV-2 variants. The table came from immunoSEQ multiplex PCR; TCRdb's copy has only in-frame clones and leaves some out. The sample includes roughly 510,000 clones, approximately 90% of them seen just once. Sample: peripheral blood, taken in a trial of Ad26.COV2.S vaccine versus placebo. Receptor source: a person between 18 and 65 years old who received the Ad26.COV2.S COVID-19 vaccine or a placebo. Each CDR3 is given with its conserved first and last residue. Each record gives: clone size, J gene, D gene, V gene, CDR3 DNA, CDR3 protein. The D gene is left open where the match is weak. Rows give clone size only sometimes, using once, few, many, or a class for an expanded clone.

NA | TRBJ1-6 | NA | TRBV30 | TGTGCCTGGAGTGTAGGGAAAACCGATACACCTCTATTT | CAWSVGKTDTPLF
NA | TRBJ2-7 | TRBD2 | TRBV28 | TGTGCCAACGGGGGGAGCTCCTACGAGCAGTACTTC | CANGGSSYEQYF
NA | TRBJ2-7 | TRBD2 | TRBV28 | TGTGCCACCACTAGCGGGAGGAGGTACGAGCAGTACTTC | CATTSGRRYEQYF
few | TRBJ1-2 | NA | TRBV7-3 | TGTGCCAGCAGCTTAACCCCGGGAGGGCTCGGGGATGGCTACACCTTC | CASSLTPGGLGDGYTF
once | TRBJ2-7 | NA | TRBV6-4 | TGTGCCAGCAGTGTTGGCGAGCAGTACTTC | CASSVGEQYF
NA | TRBJ1-2 | NA | TRBV5-1 | TGCGCCAGCAGCATTGACCGCGACTATGGCTACACCTTC | CASSIDRDYGYTF
NA | TRBJ1-2 | NA | TRBV19 | TGTGCCAGTAATAGACAGGCCTGGTTCTATGGCTACACCTTC | CASNRQAWFYGYTF
once | TRBJ2-1 | TRBD2 | TRBV5-4 | TGTGCCAGCAGCTTGGTGGGGAGGGTAGCGGGAGGGACCAACAATGAGCAGTTCTTC | CASSLVGRVAGGTNNEQFF
NA | TRBJ2-5 | NA | TRBV7-2 | TGTGCCAGCAGCAGGGGGTACGGGGAGACCCAGTACTTC | CASSRGYGETQYF
NA | TRBJ2-7 | NA | TRBV4-3 | TGCGCCAGCAGTCAAGATAGGGGGGCGAGACCCTACGAGCAGTACTTC | CASSQDRGARPYEQYF
NA | TRBJ2-2 | TRBD2 | TRBV24-1 | TGTGCCACCAGCGGGAGCGGGAGTTGGTACACCGGGGAGCTGTTTTTT | CATSGSGSWYTGELFF
NA | TRBJ2-7 | NA | TRBV28 | TGTGCCAGCAGTATTCACGAGCAGTACTTC | CASSIHEQYF
NA | TRBJ1-5 | NA | TRBV28 | TGTGCCAGCAGCGCTCCTTGGCAGCCCCAGCATTTT | CASSAPWQPQHF
NA | TRBJ2-1 | TRBD1 | TRBV25-1 | TGTGCCAGCAGTGGAGCGACAGGGGGCGTATCCATTGAGCAGTTCTTC | CASSGATGGVSIEQFF
many | TRBJ2-2 | TRBD2 | TRBV6-5 | TGTGCCAGCAGACGACTAGCGGAAACCGGGGAGCTGTTTTTT | CASRRLAETGELFF
NA | TRBJ2-3 | NA | TRBV5-1 | TGCGCCAGCAGCTCCCTGGGGGCTGCAGATACGCAGTATTTT | CASSSLGAADTQYF
NA | TRBJ1-3 | NA | TRBV5-6 | TGTGCCAGCAGCTTGGTCGGCACCGGAAACACCATATATTTT | CASSLVGTGNTIYF